This T cell receptor beta chain originates from a study of shared clonotypes between healthy human individuals. On this clone itself: The same CDR3 can be traced to other DNA sequences in this sample.

CDR1 and CDR2 from the germline V gene are LNHDA and SQIVND (reference sequence). The CDR3 loop spans 13 amino acids. Trimming cost V 2 bases and J 3 bases; bases outside gene matches: 0. Profiled with immunoSEQ multiplex PCR; TCRdb holds only in-frame clones, not every one. The sample contains approximately 1,500,000 clones, roughly 96% of which appear only once. This sequence was found in a man aged 25-45 years in good health. The chain carries TRBV19 and TRBJ2-7, with TRBD2 matching 8 bases. The sample was naive CD4+ T cells sorted from blood. Subset reported: CD45RA+ positively selected. The DNA of the CDR3 is TGTGCCAGTAGTATACTAGCGGGCTACGAGCAGTACTTC. Amino acids: CASSILAGYEQYF.